These 26 T cell receptor beta chains came from one sample sequenced in a study of CD8 T cells in Susac syndrome. RNA totalling roughly 0.5 to 1 ug underwent reverse transcription with random hexamers. TCRdb independently ran MiXCR on the immunoSEQ multiplex PCR reads; one entry per CDR3 protein. The sample lists approximately 120,000 distinct CDR3 sequences; around nine tenths were seen once. The material sequenced was CD8+ T cells from PBMCs. The receptor source for this set is a human donor with multiple sclerosis.

The chain joins TRBV29-1 to TRBJ1-1; tentative D call: TRBD1 (5 bases). The CDR3 runs 13 residues. In germline, CDR1 is SQVTM, CDR2 ANQGSEA. V lost 0 bases, J lost 3 bases, and 8 bases lay in between. CDR3: CSVEEGDYTEAFF. As DNA, the CDR3 is TGCAGCGTTGAAGAAGGGGACTACACTGAAGCTTTCTTT.

The V call is TRBV10-3, the J call TRBJ1-3; D unclear. Per the germline V gene, CDR1 is ENHRY and CDR2 is SYGVKD. The CDR3 runs 17 residues. V was trimmed by 6 bases and J by 0 bases, leaving 18 bases between them. The CDR3 region has the DNA TGTGCCATCAGGGTCGGAGGACCTCCGAGCTCTGGAAACACCATATATTTT. Translated, it gives CAIRVGGPPSSGNTIYF.

The chain combines TRBV13 with TRBJ2-7; 14 bases are a match to TRBD2. V trimming: 5 bases; J trimming: 6 bases; junction bases outside the gene matches: 6. Germline V gene data show CDR1 as PRHDT and CDR2 as FYEKMQ (reference sequence). This CDR3 region has 15 residues. The CDR3 DNA follows: TGTGCCAGCAGCGAAGGACTAGCGGGAGGACGCGAGCAGTACTTC. Translated, it gives CASSEGLAGGREQYF. Full variable domain (rest looked up from reference TRBV13 and TRBJ2-7): AAGVIQSPRHLIKEKRETATLKCYPIPRHDTVYWYQQGPGQDPQFLISFYEKMQSDKGSIPDRFSAQQFSDYHSELNMSSLELGDSALYFCASSEGLAGGREQYFGPGTRLTVT.

The CDR3 is CASSFGVSNQPQHF. The CDR3 DNA is TGTGCCAGCAGTTTTGGGGTCTCAAATCAGCCCCAGCATTTT. The chain couples TRBV28 to TRBJ1-5, with no clear D. The CDR3 runs to 14 residues. V was clipped by 3 bases and J by 4 bases, with 10 bases between them. From germline, CDR1 is MDHEN and CDR2 SYDVKM.

This clonotype has only one observation. The chain is built from TRBV6-5 and TRBJ2-7; maybe TRBD1 (6 bases). Germline-derived CDR1 and CDR2 are MNHEY and SVGAGI. Trimming removed 2 bases at V and 3 bases at J, with 11 bases between. CDR3 length equals 14 residues. For the CDR3, the DNA is TGTGCCAGCAGTTACCAAGGACAGTACTACGAGCAGTACTTC. This encodes CASSYQGQYYEQYF.

The gene calls are TRBV7-3 and TRBJ2-3; 9 positions match TRBD1. Per the germline V gene, CDR1 is SGHTA and CDR2 is FQGTGA. The CDR3 covers 17 residues. The ends lost 4 bases at V and 2 bases at J; junction bases unmatched: 10. The CDR3 coding sequence is TGTGCCAGCAGCTACACTTTGGGGACAGGGTACACAGATACGCAGTATTTT. It translates to CASSYTLGTGYTDTQYF. Variable domain in full (rest from reference TRBV7-3 and TRBJ2-3): GAGVSQTPSNKVTEKGKYVELRCDPISGHTALYWYRQSLGQGPEFLIYFQGTGAADDSGLPNDRFFAVRPEGSVSTLKIQRTERGDSAVYLCASSYTLGTGYTDTQYFGPGTRLTVL.

The chain recombines TRBV5-6 with TRBJ2-2; a weak D match, TRBD2 (6 bases). V lost 4 bases and J 4 bases, leaving 17 bases between the germline ends. This CDR3 is 16 amino acids long. CDR1 is SGHDT, CDR2 YYEEEE, per germline. The CDR3 DNA follows: TGTGCCAGCAGCACCCCGGAGGGGTGGAGCACCGGGGAGCTGTTTTTT. Translating gives CASSTPEGWSTGELFF.

The gene calls are TRBV12-3 or TRBV12-4 and TRBJ1-2; TRBD1 might be the D (5 bases). This CDR3 comprises 12 residues. Trimming left V 6 bases short and J 4 bases short, with 9 bases between. CDR3 in DNA: TGTGCCAGCAGCGTCGGGACCTATGGCTACACCTTC. It codes for CASSVGTYGYTF.

The chain employs TRBV7-2 and TRBJ1-2, with no clear D. Germline V gene data show CDR1 as SGHTA and CDR2 as FQGNSA. Trimming took 5 bases from V and 10 from J, leaving 14 bases between them. The CDR3 spans 12 residues. The CDR3 here is CASSPGLPPYTF. The CDR3 nucleotides read TGTGCCAGCAGCCCGGGCCTTCCCCCCTACACCTTC. Full variable domain (remainder filled in from reference TRBV7-2 and TRBJ1-2): GAGVSQSPSNKVTEKGKDVELRCDPISGHTALYWYRQSLGQGLEFLIYFQGNSAPDKSGLPSDRFSAERTGGSVSTLTIQRTQQEDSAVYLCASSPGLPPYTFGSGTRLTVV.

Here the CDR3 DNA reads TGTGCCAGCAGTTACTCGCCCCACTACGAGCAGTACTTC. Amino acids: CASSYSPHYEQYF. The chain carries TRBV6-5 and TRBJ2-7; no definite D call. The germline V gene encodes CDR1 MNHEY and CDR2 SVGAGI. The length of the CDR3 is 13 residues. Trimming stripped 0 bases from V and 3 bases from J, with 6 bases between.

The chain has TRBV25-1 and TRBJ1-1; 9 bases match TRBD1. Germline V lookup: CDR1 MGHDK, CDR2 SYGVNS. Trimming took 6 bases from V and 5 from J; bases not matched to a gene: 13. The CDR3 length is 16 residues. CDR3 protein: CASSSTRDRVRTEAFF. CDR3 coding DNA: TGTGCCAGCAGCTCTACCAGGGACAGGGTCAGGACTGAAGCTTTCTTT.

V and J are TRBV13 and TRBJ2-7; no clear D. CDR1 and CDR2 (germline): PRHDT, FYEKMQ (reference sequence). This CDR3 has 15 residues. V lost 0 bases to trimming and J lost 2 bases, with 11 bases between them. CDR3 sequence: CASSLGAAPTYEQYF. The CDR3 region has the DNA TGTGCCAGCAGCTTAGGTGCGGCCCCGACCTACGAGCAGTACTTC.

The gene calls are TRBV25-1 and TRBJ1-1, with no clear D. Trimming took 4 bases from V and 1 from J, leaving 7 bases between them. The germline gives CDR1 MGHDK, CDR2 SYGVNS. This CDR3 is 13 amino acids long. CDR3 protein: CASSVTTNTEAFF. CDR3 nucleotide sequence: TGTGCCAGCAGTGTCACAACGAACACTGAAGCTTTCTTT. The entire variable domain, with the rest obtained from reference TRBV25-1 and TRBJ1-1, is as follows: EADIYQTPRYLVIGTGKKITLECSQTMGHDKMYWYQQDPGMELHLIHYSYGVNSTEKGDLSSESTVSRIRTEHFPLTLESARPSHTSQYLCASSVTTNTEAFFGQGTRLTVV.

This clonotype has a single count. This sequence joins TRBV29-1 and TRBJ1-1; D gene unclear. This CDR3 is 12 amino acids long. Germline V gives CDR1 SQVTM, CDR2 ANQGSEA. The V and J ends lost 6 bases and 4 bases respectively, with 12 bases between them. CDR3 DNA sequence: TGCAGCGTAGCGGTACCGGGCACTGAAGCTTTCTTT. Amino acid sequence: CSVAVPGTEAFF. Combining the CDR3 with reference TRBV29-1 and TRBJ1-1 gives the whole variable domain SAVISQKPSRDICQRGTSLTIQCQVDSQVTMMFWYRQQPGQSLTLIATANQGSEATYESGFVIDKFPISRPNLTFSTLTVSNMSPEDSSIYLCSVAVPGTEAFFGQGTRLTVV.

This CDR3 is CASNPDSSYNEQFF. The CDR3, as DNA: TGTGCCAGCAACCCCGACAGTTCCTACAATGAGCAGTTCTTC. The gene calls are TRBV12-3 or TRBV12-4 and TRBJ2-1, with D perhaps TRBD1 (5 bases). The V gene lost 7 bases and the J gene lost 1 base, with 11 bases spanning the gap. The CDR3 has 14 residues.

The chain couples TRBV12-2 to TRBJ2-5; TRBD1, as called in the table, went unchecked against the DNA. TRBV12-2 is deemed a pseudogene. The CDR3 contains 16 residues. The CDR3 region has the DNA TGTGCAAGTCGCTTAGCGGACAGGGGAGGGCAAGAGACCCAGTACTTC. Residues: CASRLADRGGQETQYF.

J is TRBJ1-4 and V is TRBV3-1; 10 bases map to TRBD1. CDR3 length equals 15 residues. Trimming cost V 2 bases and J 6 bases; bases outside gene matches: 3. The V gene's germline CDR1 is LGHDT and CDR2 YNNKEL (reference sequence). CDR3 loop: CASSQPGTGDEKLFF. The CDR3 DNA reads TGTGCCAGCAGCCAACCCGGGACAGGGGATGAAAAACTGTTTTTT.

This clonotype was detected once. The chain combines TRBV2 with TRBJ2-1, with TRBD2 matching 8 bases. Germline CDR1 and CDR2: SNHLY and FYNNEI. This CDR3 is 14 amino acids long. The V gene end was trimmed by 11 bases and the J gene end by 7 bases; junction bases not matched to a gene: 13. The CDR3 nucleotides read TGTGCCTGCGATATAGCGGGAAAGGGGAATGAGCAGTTCTTC. Translation: CACDIAGKGNEQFF.

The chain combines TRBV7-9 with TRBJ2-3; 9 nucleotides agree with TRBD2. The CDR3 covers 16 residues. Germline V gene sequence: CDR1 SEHNR, CDR2 FQNEAQ (reference sequence). V was clipped by 0 bases and J by 4 bases; unmatched bases: 5. The CDR3 here is CASSLASGRKADTQYF. CDR3 DNA: TGTGCCAGCAGCTTAGCTAGCGGGAGAAAGGCAGATACGCAGTATTTT. The complete variable domain, with remaining parts taken from reference TRBV7-9 and TRBJ2-3, reads DTGVSQNPRHKITKRGQNVTFRCDPISEHNRLYWYRQTLGQGPEFLTYFQNEAQLEKSRLLSDRFSAERPKGSFSTLEIQRTEQGDSAMYLCASSLASGRKADTQYFGPGTRLTVL.

CDR3 sequence: CASSTGGHEQYF. In DNA form, the CDR3 reads TGTGCCAGCAGCACAGGGGGGCACGAGCAGTACTTC. The gene calls are TRBV6-2 or TRBV6-3 and TRBJ2-7; 8 bases match TRBD1. V shed 6 bases and J 5 bases; nucleotides not matched to a gene: 3. Germline assignment: CDR1 MNHEY and CDR2 SVGEGT. CDR3 length: 12 residues.

The V gene is TRBV6-1, the J gene TRBJ2-1; no clear D. Looked up from germline, CDR1 is MNHNS and CDR2 is SASEGT. Between the trimmed V and J ends, which lost 3 bases and 5 bases, there was a span of 14 bases. CDR3 length: 15 amino acids. DNA for the CDR3: TGTGCCAGCAGTGATAACAGATACAGCAACAATGAGCAGTTCTTC. This encodes CASSDNRYSNNEQFF.

This clonotype turned up a few times. Here the CDR3 reads CASSLERGNYGYTF. CDR3 DNA sequence: TGTGCCAGCAGCTTGGAACGAGGGAACTATGGCTACACCTTC. The V gene is TRBV5-4, the J gene TRBJ1-2; no clear D gene. This CDR3 has 14 amino acids. The germline V and J ends were trimmed by 0 bases and 2 bases, with 8 bases remaining between them. CDR1 is SGHNT and CDR2 is YYREEE in the germline V gene (reference sequence).

The V gene is TRBV2, the J gene TRBJ2-2; D is ambiguous. This CDR3 region has 14 residues. CDR1 is SNHLY and CDR2 is FYNNEI in the germline V gene. The V end was cut by 4 bases, the J end by 0 bases, with 6 bases between. CDR3 protein: CASSVSTNTGELFF. The CDR3, as DNA: TGTGCCAGCAGTGTTAGCACGAACACCGGGGAGCTGTTTTTT.

V and J are TRBV7-2 and TRBJ2-7; the match to TRBD2 covers 8 bases. From germline, CDR1 is SGHTA and CDR2 FQGNSA. The CDR3 is 15 residues long. With V trimmed by 3 bases and J by 5 bases, 9 bases remained unmatched. The DNA for the CDR3 is TGTGCCAGCAGCTTTAGGCAGCGGGAGTATCACGAGCAGTACTTC. Translated: CASSFRQREYHEQYF.

The J gene is TRBJ2-1, the V gene TRBV30, with 7 positions matching TRBD2. Germline trimming cut 7 bases from V and 0 bases from J; bases unmatched to any gene: 6. Germline lookup yields CDR1 GTSNPN and CDR2 SVGIG (reference sequence). The CDR3 runs 14 residues. CDR3 sequence (DNA): TGTGCCTCAACTAGCGCTAGCTCCTACAATGAGCAGTTCTTC. Protein product: CASTSASSYNEQFF.

The V gene is TRBV20-1, the J gene TRBJ2-2; D gene unclear. Trimming took 5 bases from V and 2 from J, leaving 6 bases between them. Germline V gene sequence: CDR1 DFQATT, CDR2 SNEGSKA (reference sequence). The CDR3 runs 12 residues. CDR3 loop: CSAGQNTGELFF. CDR3 in DNA: TGCAGTGCTGGGCAAAACACCGGGGAGCTGTTTTTT.